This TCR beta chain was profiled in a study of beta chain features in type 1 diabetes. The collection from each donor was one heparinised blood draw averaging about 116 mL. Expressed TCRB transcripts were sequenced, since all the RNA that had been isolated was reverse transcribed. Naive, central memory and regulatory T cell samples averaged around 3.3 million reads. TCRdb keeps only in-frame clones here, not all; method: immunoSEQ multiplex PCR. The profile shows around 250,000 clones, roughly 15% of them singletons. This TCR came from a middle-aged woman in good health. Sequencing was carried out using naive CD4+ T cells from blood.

The CDR3 protein is CASSPGQEAGFYGYTF. For the CDR3, the DNA is TGCGCCAGCAGCCCCGGTCAGGAGGCTGGGTTCTATGGCTACACCTTC. This chain joins TRBV4-1 and TRBJ1-2; D not resolved. The V gene lost 4 bases and the J gene lost 4 bases, with 19 bases spanning the gap. The germline V gene has CDR1 MGHRA and CDR2 YSYEKL. The CDR3 covers 16 residues.